This is a list of T cell receptor beta chains from one sample in a study of cytomegalovirus exposure and HLA in healthy donors. The table came from immunoSEQ multiplex PCR; TCRdb's copy has only in-frame clones and leaves some out. The top ten clones hold around 2.1% of a sample with 150,000 to 160,000 clones, 70% to 90% of them seen once. Sequenced sample: PBMCs. The receptors here all came from a human donor in good health. The CDR3 runs from the conserved cysteine through the conserved F or W. A D gene is named only where the DNA matches it firmly. The size of a clone is reported for some rows only, either as once, few or many, or as a class for expanded clones.

clone size,V gene,D gene,J gene,CDR3 DNA,CDR3 protein
-,TRBV5-1,-,TRBJ2-4,TGCGCCAGCAGCCTGTCTACCAGCGGGAAAAACATTCAGTACTTC,CASSLSTSGKNIQYF
-,TRBV14,-,TRBJ2-5,TGTGCCAGCAGCCAAGCGGGGAAGGGACAAGAGACCCAGTACTTC,CASSQAGKGQETQYF
-,TRBV11-2,-,TRBJ1-5,TGTGCCAGCAGTTCCGGGCCTAGCGGCGGGACCCAGCATTTT,CASSSGPSGGTQHF
-,TRBV18,-,TRBJ1-2,TGTGCCAGCTCACCAACTTCCCAGGGCGCAGCATATGGCTACACCTTC,CASSPTSQGAAYGYTF
-,TRBV5-5,-,TRBJ1-2,TGTGCCAGCAGTTGGGGGGTTGTCAACTATGGCTACACCTTC,CASSWGVVNYGYTF
-,TRBV5-6,-,TRBJ2-2,TGTGCCAGCAGCTTGAGCCTGAACACCGGGGAGCTGTTTTTT,CASSLSLNTGELFF
-,TRBV10-1,TRBD1,TRBJ2-1,TGCGCCAGCAGCCCAAGACAGGGGTGGACTGGGGATGAGCAGTTCTTC,CASSPRQGWTGDEQFF
-,TRBV11-3,-,TRBJ2-3,TGTGCCAGCAGCTTAGGCGGGGACGCAGATACGCAGTATTTT,CASSLGGDADTQYF
-,TRBV27,-,TRBJ1-2,TGTGCCAGCAGTTTATCATTCGGGGTAAGCGGTGGCTACACCTTC,CASSLSFGVSGGYTF
-,TRBV5-6,-,TRBJ2-3,TGTGCCAGCAGCTTGGTGCGGGGCCTGATTTTT,CASSLVRGLIF
-,TRBV5-1,TRBD1,TRBJ1-5,TGCGCCAGCAGCATCTCAGGGGGCTCGGATCAGCCCCAGCATTTT,CASSISGGSDQPQHF
-,TRBV5-1,-,TRBJ2-3,TGCGCCAGCAGCCTAGGGACATCAACAGATACGCAGTATTTT,CASSLGTSTDTQYF
-,TRBV5-6,TRBD1,TRBJ1-2,TGTGCCAGCAGCTCCCCGACAGGGATTAACTATGGCTACACCTTC,CASSSPTGINYGYTF
-,TRBV28,-,TRBJ2-7,TGTGCCAGCAGTCCCCGTCGCCGGGAGCAGTACTTC,CASSPRRREQYF
few,TRBV4-2,-,TRBJ2-2,TGTGCCAGCAGCCAAGATACTAGCCCCGGGGAGCTGTTTTTT,CASSQDTSPGELFF
-,TRBV7-3,-,TRBJ1-2,TGTGCCAGCAGCTTAATCGGCGGCGGAGGCTACACCTTC,CASSLIGGGGYTF
-,TRBV4-3,-,TRBJ1-2,TGCGCCAGCAGCCAAGACAGACACTTTGGGTATGGCTACACCTTC,CASSQDRHFGYGYTF
-,TRBV5-1,-,TRBJ2-5,TGCGCCAGCAGCCCACAGGGACCTAAGGAGACCCAGTACTTC,CASSPQGPKETQYF
-,TRBV5-4,TRBD1,TRBJ1-2,TGTGCCAGCACCAGCGGACCGGGACAGGACCATTATGGCTACACCTTC,CASTSGPGQDHYGYTF
-,TRBV11-2,TRBD1,TRBJ1-1,TGTGCCAGCAGCGCCCGGGACAGACAGAACACTGAAGCTTTCTTT,CASSARDRQNTEAFF
-,TRBV7-8,-,TRBJ1-1,TGTGCCAGCAGCTTCGCAGGACTAGACGCTTTCTTT,CASSFAGLDAFF
-,TRBV28,-,TRBJ1-5,TGTGCCAGCAGTTTAGGCTCCCCCGGGGGCAATCAGCCCCAGCATTTT,CASSLGSPGGNQPQHF
-,TRBV2,-,TRBJ2-2,TGTGCCAGCAACTCGAACACCGGGGAGCTGTTTTTT,CASNSNTGELFF
-,TRBV6-5,-,TRBJ1-5,TGTGCCAGCAGTCGCTTGGATCCGCGGCAGCCCCAGCATTTT,CASSRLDPRQPQHF
-,TRBV7-9,-,TRBJ2-7,TGTGCCAGCAGCTTACCCAGCCGGCGGGAGCAGTACTTC,CASSLPSRREQYF
-,TRBV11-1,-,TRBJ2-7,TGTGCCAGCAGCCAGGGAGGCGAGCAGTACTTC,CASSQGGEQYF
-,TRBV7-9,TRBD1,TRBJ2-1,TGTGCCAGCAGCTTACAAGGCGGGACAGGGCCCTACAATGAGCAGTTCTTC,CASSLQGGTGPYNEQFF
-,TRBV9,-,TRBJ1-4,TGTGCCAGCAGCCTCTTTGCCAGTAATGAAAAACTGTTTTTT,CASSLFASNEKLFF
-,TRBV25-1,TRBD1,TRBJ2-2,TGTGCCAGCAACGATCCGGGACAGGGGGCCGGGGAGCTGTTTTTT,CASNDPGQGAGELFF
-,TRBV29-1,-,TRBJ2-5,TGCAGCGTTGAAGGACCCGGGTTCCAAGAGACCCAGTACTTC,CSVEGPGFQETQYF
-,TRBV7-9,-,TRBJ1-5,TGTGCCAGCAGCTCCAACAATCAGCCCCAGCATTTT,CASSSNNQPQHF
-,TRBV29-1,-,TRBJ1-1,TGCAGCGTTGGAGTTTACACTGAAGCTTTCTTT,CSVGVYTEAFF
-,TRBV5-4,TRBD1,TRBJ1-2,TGTGCCAGCAGCCCATTGTTGACAGGGACGACTAACTATGGCTACACCTTC,CASSPLLTGTTNYGYTF
-,TRBV5-1,-,TRBJ1-3,TGCGCCAGCAGCCCGGCCGGGATCTGGTCTGGAAACACCATATATTTT,CASSPAGIWSGNTIYF
-,TRBV11-2,TRBD2,TRBJ2-3,TGTGCCAGCAGCATGCCGCCGGGACTAGCGGCGAGCACAGATACGCAGTATTTT,CASSMPPGLAASTDTQYF
-,TRBV2,-,TRBJ1-4,TGTGCCAGCAGAGCCACCGACAGGTCGAATGAAAAACTGTTTTTT,CASRATDRSNEKLFF
-,TRBV28,-,TRBJ1-2,TGTGCCAGCAGTTTTCGGGGGTTTATCTATGGCTACACCTTC,CASSFRGFIYGYTF
-,TRBV27,-,TRBJ1-1,TGTGCCAGCAGCAAAGGGGTCCCCAACACTGAAGCTTTCTTT,CASSKGVPNTEAFF
-,TRBV27,-,TRBJ1-1,TGTGCCAGCGGCAAGGGGTACCCTCCCAATGTAGCTTTCTTT,CASGKGYPPNVAFF
-,TRBV5-6,-,TRBJ1-4,TGTGCCAGCAGGTCCCTCAGGGGTGCCACTAATGAAAAACTGTTTTTT,CASRSLRGATNEKLFF
-,TRBV7-2,-,TRBJ1-1,TGTGCCAGCAGCTCCCAGGTGAACACTGAAGCTTTCTTT,CASSSQVNTEAFF
-,TRBV2,-,TRBJ2-1,TGTGCCAGCAGTGAATTAGCGGTTCAATACAATGAGCAGTTCTTC,CASSELAVQYNEQFF
-,TRBV29-1,-,TRBJ2-2,TGCAGCGTCCGCGAGGGTTCCGGGGAGCTGTTTTTT,CSVREGSGELFF
-,TRBV25-1,TRBD1,TRBJ2-7,TGTGCCAGCAGTGAATGGGGACAGAGTACCTACGAGCAGTACTTC,CASSEWGQSTYEQYF
-,TRBV6-5,-,TRBJ2-7,TGTGCCAGCAGTTACTCGCTAGCGCCGACCTACGAGCAGTACTTC,CASSYSLAPTYEQYF
-,TRBV6-6,TRBD1,TRBJ1-3,TGTGCCAGCAGGGAACAGGGGGCGCCGGGCGGAAACACCATATATTTT,CASREQGAPGGNTIYF
-,TRBV28,TRBD2,TRBJ2-4,TGTGCCAGCAGTTTTCCTCGGACTAGCGGGGTTTCCGTAGCCAAAAACATTCAGTACTTC,CASSFPRTSGVSVAKNIQYF